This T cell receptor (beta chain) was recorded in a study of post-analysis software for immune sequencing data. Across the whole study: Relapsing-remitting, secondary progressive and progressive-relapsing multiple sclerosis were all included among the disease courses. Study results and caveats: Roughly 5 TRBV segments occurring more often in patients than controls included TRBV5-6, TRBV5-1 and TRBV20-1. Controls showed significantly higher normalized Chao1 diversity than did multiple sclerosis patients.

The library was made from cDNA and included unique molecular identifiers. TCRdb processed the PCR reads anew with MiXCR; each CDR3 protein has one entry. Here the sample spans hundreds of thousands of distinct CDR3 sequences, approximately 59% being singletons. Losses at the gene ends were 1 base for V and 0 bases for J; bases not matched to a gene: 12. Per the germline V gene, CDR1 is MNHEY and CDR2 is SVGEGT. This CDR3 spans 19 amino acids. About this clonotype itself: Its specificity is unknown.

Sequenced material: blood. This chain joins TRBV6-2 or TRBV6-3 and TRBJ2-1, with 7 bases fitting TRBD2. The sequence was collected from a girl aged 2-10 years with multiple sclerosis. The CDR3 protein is CASSYWFWERESSYNEQFF. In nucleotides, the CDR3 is TGTGCCAGCAGTTACTGGTTTTGGGAGCGGGAAAGCTCCTACAATGAGCAGTTCTTC.